This T cell receptor (beta chain) came from a study of blood T cell repertoires in COVID-19 (dated by TCRdb to about 2020). About the study as a whole: The collaborator samples originated in the United States, Italy and Spain and spanned the acute and convalescent phases of COVID-19. Deeply sampled blood TCRbeta repertoires from subjects exposed to, actively infected with, or recovered from COVID-19 were included in the dataset. Where HLA class I and class II types were available, the types were taken from metadata supplied by the sample provider, not from assay-based typing. The material from the prospective study consisted of cDNA or gDNA derived from T cells, B-cell-depleted T cells, or PBMCs. The repertoires were released in a freely available public database intended as a resource for research on the immune response to SARS-CoV-2. Samples came from the ongoing ImmuneRACE study (first 160 participants) plus 1,254 subjects from 6 global collaborators. The sample metadata nearly always contained a de-identified subject ID, COVID-19 status, age in years and sex.

Broad study findings and their caveats: How much clinical and demographic metadata was included differed by source and by participant, and the metadata was provided uncurated.

Whole blood was collected in K2EDTA tubes by collaborating institutions according to the institutions' own protocols. Collaborator samples were shipped for TCRbeta analysis as frozen whole blood, isolated PBMCs, or DNA extracted from either sample type. The immunoSEQ Assay, a bias-controlled multiplex PCR, was used to amplify TCRbeta CDR3 regions from genomic DNA. Per the source publication's procedure: Within the assay, amplification of reference gene primers was used to estimate how many nucleated cells each sample contained. To quantify the absolute abundance of each unique TCRbeta CDR3 rearrangement, sequence reads were collapsed and filtered. For each sample, productive Simpson clonality was calculated as the square root of Simpson's diversity index over productive rearrangements. Not all clones reach the TCRdb copy of this immuneACCESS table, which keeps in-frame sequences only. Checked studies attribute under half of the gap to unresolved V genes and leave the rest unexplained. V and J calls and clone size come straight from that table; D and trimming were deduced from the DNA. The table for this sample lists just under 75,000 clones; roughly 83% of them were counted only once. 2.5% to 3% of the sample is taken by the ten largest.

The CDR3 covers 11 residues, taking in both the cysteine and the phenylalanine. Only the CDR3 DNA is retained, 33 bases long and in frame from the first base. The junction shows trimming of 6 bases on V and 10 bases on J, and the gene matches do not reach 5 bases of it. From the germline V gene (reference sequence), CDR1 is MNHEY and CDR2 is SMNVEV. This clone was recorded once. The clone's antigen remains unknown. The sample holds no much larger clone one base away, and base qualities are not on file. The TCR was taken from a man older than 75 with active or convalescent COVID-19. The sequenced sample consisted of peripheral blood. The chain employs TRBV27 and TRBJ1-1, with 7 bases matching TRBD1. The CDR3 reads CASRKTGRAFF. The DNA is TGTGCCAGCAGAAAGACAGGGAGAGCTTTCTTT.